The next 3 T cell receptor beta chains were all read from a single sample in a study of cytomegalovirus exposure and HLA in healthy donors. Primers: 60 Vbeta forward and 13 Jbeta reverse. TCRdb's copy holds only in-frame clones and misses some; the assay was immunoSEQ multiplex PCR. The sample yields about 94,000 clones, 70% to 85% seen once. The sequenced material came from PBMCs. The source is a man between 25 and 39 years old in good health and CMV-seropositive.

CDR3 sequence: CASSGPSLAGGPRSEQYF. The CDR3 nucleotides are TGTGCCAGCAGTGGACCATCGTTAGCGGGAGGGCCTAGATCCGAGCAGTACTTC. The J gene is TRBJ2-7, the V gene TRBV25-1; the match to TRBD2 covers 11 bases. Trimming at V came to 4 bases and at J to 6 bases, leaving 17 bases not matched to a gene. Germline lookup yields CDR1 MGHDK and CDR2 SYGVNS. The CDR3 covers 18 residues.

The chain carries TRBV7-8 and TRBJ1-1; TRBD1 is a possible D gene (5 bases). V lost 2 bases to trimming and J lost 6 bases, with 19 bases between them. The CDR3 is 16 amino acids. Looked up from germline, CDR1 is SGHVS and CDR2 is FQNEAQ. The CDR3 is CASSLSRGGMFAEAFF. The CDR3 DNA reads TGTGCCAGCAGCTTAAGTAGGGGAGGGATGTTCGCTGAAGCTTTCTTT.

The V gene is TRBV29-1, the J gene TRBJ1-2, with 10 positions matching TRBD1. V lost 4 bases to trimming and J lost 6 bases; unmatched junction nucleotides: 5. Germline values: CDR1 SQVTM, CDR2 ANQGSEA. This CDR3 is built from 13 residues. The DNA for the CDR3 is TGCAGCGTTGTCGTGACAGGGGGCGATGGCTACACCTTC. Its translation: CSVVVTGGDGYTF. The variable domain in full, with the rest retrieved from reference TRBV29-1 and TRBJ1-2, is SAVISQKPSRDICQRGTSLTIQCQVDSQVTMMFWYRQQPGQSLTLIATANQGSEATYESGFVIDKFPISRPNLTFSTLTVSNMSPEDSSIYLCSVVVTGGDGYTFGSGTRLTVV.